A selection of T cell receptor beta chains follows, all from one sample in a study of early T cells in non-severe SARS-CoV-2 infection. TCRdb recomputed calls from the 5' RACE reads with MiXCR, one row per CDR3 protein. The data show under 35,000 distinct CDR3 sequences, with 2.5% to 3.5% seen just once and under 0.75% held by the top ten. Sequenced: whole blood. These receptors were collected from an adult who was a healthcare worker with PCR-confirmed SARS-CoV-2 infection or an uninfected control (not recorded which). The CDR3 runs from the conserved cysteine through the conserved F or W. Each record gives: J gene, D gene, clone size, V gene, CDR3 protein, CDR3 DNA. D genes are given only for firm matches. Rows may omit the clone size; those that give it use once, few, many or a size class.

j_gene: TRBJ2-1
d_gene: TRBD1
abundance: many
v_gene: TRBV12-3/TRBV12-4
CDR3aa: CASSIAGTGSYNEQFF
CDR3nt: TGTGCCAGCAGTATAGCCGGGACAGGGTCCTACAATGAGCAGTTCTTC

j_gene: TRBJ2-3
d_gene: TRBD2
abundance: many
v_gene: TRBV9
CDR3aa: CASSISGNAQDTQYF
CDR3nt: TGTGCCAGCAGCATAAGCGGGAACGCACAAGATACGCAGTATTTT

j_gene: TRBJ2-5
d_gene: TRBD1
abundance: many
v_gene: TRBV11-3
CDR3aa: CASSPRDREETQYF
CDR3nt: TGTGCCAGCAGCCCTCGGGACAGGGAAGAGACCCAGTACTTC

j_gene: TRBJ2-5
d_gene: TRBD1
abundance: many
v_gene: TRBV19
CDR3aa: CASSRQGAKSETQYF
CDR3nt: TGTGCCAGTAGTAGACAGGGGGCTAAAAGTGAGACCCAGTACTTC

j_gene: TRBJ1-5
d_gene: NA
abundance: many
v_gene: TRBV6-1
CDR3aa: CASTGPASNQPQHF
CDR3nt: TGTGCCAGCACGGGCCCGGCTAGCAATCAGCCCCAGCATTTT

j_gene: TRBJ2-5
d_gene: NA
abundance: many
v_gene: TRBV10-3
CDR3aa: CAISGGSGRTQETQYF
CDR3nt: TGTGCCATCAGTGGGGGTTCCGGGAGAACGCAAGAGACCCAGTACTTC

j_gene: TRBJ1-4
d_gene: NA
abundance: many
v_gene: TRBV7-2
CDR3aa: CASSFGAGDEKLFF
CDR3nt: TGTGCCAGCAGCTTTGGAGCAGGAGATGAAAAACTGTTTTTT

j_gene: TRBJ2-3
d_gene: TRBD2
abundance: many
v_gene: TRBV4-2
CDR3aa: CASSQAVGTGLGTDTQYF
CDR3nt: TGTGCCAGCAGCCAAGCAGTAGGGACGGGACTAGGCACAGATACGCAGTATTTT

j_gene: TRBJ1-6
d_gene: TRBD1
abundance: many
v_gene: TRBV6-6
CDR3aa: CASRGDRGGDNSPLHF
CDR3nt: TGTGCCAGCAGAGGGGACAGGGGGGGAGATAATTCACCCCTCCACTTT

j_gene: TRBJ2-5
d_gene: TRBD2
abundance: many
v_gene: TRBV6-1
CDR3aa: CASSDSHFSGLAEETQYF
CDR3nt: TGTGCCAGCAGTGATTCCCATTTTTCGGGACTAGCGGAAGAGACCCAGTACTTC

j_gene: TRBJ2-5
d_gene: NA
abundance: many
v_gene: TRBV15
CDR3aa: CATSTVAAEETQYF
CDR3nt: TGTGCCACCAGCACTGTTGCGGCGGAAGAGACCCAGTACTTC

j_gene: TRBJ2-1
d_gene: TRBD1
abundance: medium-sized
v_gene: TRBV18
CDR3aa: CASSGRQGEYNEQFF
CDR3nt: TGTGCCAGCTCCGGAAGACAGGGGGAATACAATGAGCAGTTCTTC

j_gene: TRBJ2-5
d_gene: NA
abundance: many
v_gene: TRBV11-2
CDR3aa: CASSFETEETQYF
CDR3nt: TGTGCCAGCAGCTTCGAAACAGAAGAGACCCAGTACTTC

j_gene: TRBJ2-5
d_gene: NA
abundance: NA
v_gene: TRBV15
CDR3aa: CATSSGGRQTQYF
CDR3nt: TGTGCCACCAGCAGCGGGGGCCGGCAGACCCAGTACTTC

j_gene: TRBJ2-3
d_gene: TRBD2
abundance: many
v_gene: TRBV5-1
CDR3aa: CASRPQRGTDTQYF
CDR3nt: TGCGCCAGCAGACCCCAGCGGGGGACAGATACGCAGTATTTT

j_gene: TRBJ1-6
d_gene: TRBD1
abundance: many
v_gene: TRBV30
CDR3aa: CAWGMGTGNSPLHF
CDR3nt: TGTGCCTGGGGAATGGGGACAGGAAATTCACCCCTCCACTTT

j_gene: TRBJ2-5
d_gene: NA
abundance: NA
v_gene: TRBV19
CDR3aa: CASSIGLSVRETQYF
CDR3nt: TGTGCCAGTAGTATCGGCCTATCGGTCCGCGAGACCCAGTACTTC

j_gene: TRBJ2-1
d_gene: NA
abundance: many
v_gene: TRBV18
CDR3aa: CASSRRDSYNEQFF
CDR3nt: TGTGCCAGCTCGCGGAGAGACTCCTACAATGAGCAGTTCTTC

j_gene: TRBJ2-5
d_gene: TRBD2
abundance: many
v_gene: TRBV4-1
CDR3aa: CASSSHPGGQETQYF
CDR3nt: TGCGCCAGCAGCTCCCATCCGGGGGGCCAAGAGACCCAGTACTTC

j_gene: TRBJ1-2
d_gene: TRBD1
abundance: many
v_gene: TRBV19
CDR3aa: CASSTPGQGRYGYTF
CDR3nt: TGTGCCAGTAGTACCCCGGGACAGGGGAGGTATGGCTACACCTTC

j_gene: TRBJ2-5
d_gene: NA
abundance: few
v_gene: TRBV6-5
CDR3aa: CASSSHREETQYF
CDR3nt: TGTGCCAGCAGTTCACACAGGGAAGAGACCCAGTACTTC

j_gene: TRBJ2-1
d_gene: NA
abundance: many
v_gene: TRBV6-5
CDR3aa: CASSNRQISYNEQFF
CDR3nt: TGTGCCAGCAGTAACCGACAGATCTCCTACAATGAGCAGTTCTTC

j_gene: TRBJ1-6
d_gene: NA
abundance: many
v_gene: TRBV5-1
CDR3aa: CASSLVPGNSPLHF
CDR3nt: TGCGCCAGCAGCTTGGTCCCAGGGAATTCACCCCTCCACTTT

j_gene: TRBJ1-1
d_gene: TRBD1
abundance: many
v_gene: TRBV18
CDR3aa: CASRQGMNTEAFF
CDR3nt: TGTGCCAGCCGACAGGGCATGAACACTGAAGCTTTCTTT

j_gene: TRBJ1-1
d_gene: NA
abundance: many
v_gene: TRBV7-9
CDR3aa: CASSPGLGTLEAFF
CDR3nt: TGTGCCAGCAGCCCTGGGTTGGGCACCCTTGAAGCTTTCTTT

j_gene: TRBJ1-5
d_gene: TRBD1
abundance: NA
v_gene: TRBV6-6
CDR3aa: CASLPHGTGNQPQHF
CDR3nt: TGTGCCAGCCTTCCTCACGGGACAGGCAATCAGCCCCAGCATTTT